Shown below are 27 T cell receptor beta chains from a single sample sequenced in a study of blood T cell repertoires in COVID-19. The protocol was immunoSEQ multiplex PCR, while the TCRdb copy is restricted to in-frame clones and leaves out a portion. The profile shows about 400,000 clones, 75% to 90% of them singletons. The sequencing sample was made of peripheral blood. The source is a woman in her fifties or sixties with COVID-19, enrolled during active disease.

The chain is built from TRBV5-1 and TRBJ2-7; D is perhaps TRBD2 (6 bases). V was pared by 1 base and J by 2 bases, with 10 bases between. This CDR3 has 14 residues. Germline assignment: CDR1 SGHRS and CDR2 YFSETQ. This chain's CDR3 is CASSLTSSAYEQYF. The CDR3 DNA reads TGCGCCAGCAGCTTGACTAGCTCCGCCTACGAGCAGTACTTC.

Only a few counts were recorded for this clone. V usage is TRBV18 and J usage is TRBJ2-7; TRBD1 might be the D (5 bases). Trimming removed 3 bases at V and 4 bases at J, with 19 bases between. Germline CDR1 KGHSH, CDR2 LQKENI. The CDR3 has 16 residues. The CDR3 protein is CASSPTAPSNSYEQYF. In nucleotides, the CDR3 is TGTGCCAGCTCACCGACAGCCCCCTCTAATTCTTACGAGCAGTACTTC. The full variable domain, in which reference TRBV18 and TRBJ2-7 provide the parts outside the CDR3, is NAGVMQNPRHLVRRRGQEARLRCSPMKGHSHVYWYRQLPEEGLKFMVYLQKENIIDESGMPKERFSAEFPKEGPSILRIQQVVRGDSAAYFCASSPTAPSNSYEQYFGPGTRLTVT.

A few counts support this clone. The chain recombines TRBV10-3 with TRBJ1-5; D is perhaps TRBD1 (5 bases). CDR3 length equals 15 residues. Trimming removed 3 bases from V and 3 bases from J, with 12 bases in between. Germline CDR1 reads ENHRY; CDR2 reads SYGVKD. CDR3 DNA sequence: TGTGCCATCAGTGATCCAGGGCACTCCAATCAGCCCCAGCATTTT. It yields the protein CAISDPGHSNQPQHF.

CDR3 sequence: CASSSLPGQGTGSNQPQHF. Written as DNA, the CDR3 is TGTGCCAGCAGCTCACTCCCGGGACAGGGGACCGGTAGCAATCAGCCCCAGCATTTT. The chain uses TRBV7-8 and TRBJ1-5, with 10 bases lining up with TRBD1. CDR1 is SGHVS, CDR2 FQNEAQ, per germline. The V and J ends lost 4 bases and 0 bases, in that order; junction bases with no gene match: 12. The CDR3 consists of 19 residues.

V and J are TRBV9 and TRBJ2-2; TRBD1 matches 7 bases. The V gene's germline CDR1 is SGDLS and CDR2 YYNGEE. The CDR3 loop spans 16 amino acids. The V segment lost 4 bases and the J segment 0 bases; nucleotides outside the gene matches: 6. The CDR3 here is CASSPHQGANTGELFF. The CDR3 DNA is TGTGCCAGCAGCCCCCATCAGGGGGCGAACACCGGGGAGCTGTTTTTT. Variable domain in full (rest from reference TRBV9 and TRBJ2-2): DSGVTQTPKHLITATGQRVTLRCSPRSGDLSVYWYQQSLDQGLQFLIQYYNGEERAKGNILERFSAQQFPDLHSELNLSSLELGDSALYFCASSPHQGANTGELFFGEGSRLTVL.

The V and J genes are TRBV7-2 and TRBJ1-6, with 8 bases aligning to TRBD1. The CDR3 contains 16 residues. CDR1 is SGHTA and CDR2 is FQGNSA in the germline V gene. The V and J ends lost 4 bases and 9 bases, in that order; junction bases with no gene match: 11. The CDR3 sequence is CASSSSPRTGSSPLHF. CDR3 sequence (DNA): TGTGCCAGCAGCTCATCCCCCCGGACAGGGAGTTCACCCCTCCACTTT.

This chain connects TRBV9 to TRBJ1-1; maybe TRBD1 (5 bases). The CDR3 is 12 amino acids. Germline lookup yields CDR1 SGDLS and CDR2 YYNGEE. Between the trimmed V and J ends, which lost 1 base and 8 bases, there was a span of 9 bases. The CDR3 DNA follows: TGTGCCAGCAGCGTAAACCGGGGGGAAGCTTTCTTT. Amino acids: CASSVNRGEAFF.

The chain carries TRBV28 and TRBJ2-4; perhaps TRBD2 as D (6 bases). The ends were cut back, 3 bases at V and 0 bases at J, with 9 bases in the middle. The CDR3 sequence is 15 residues long. The germline V gene has CDR1 MDHEN and CDR2 SYDVKM. CDR3 residues: CASSFGGKAKNIQYF. In DNA form, the CDR3 reads TGTGCCAGCAGTTTCGGGGGAAAAGCCAAAAACATTCAGTACTTC.

This chain joins TRBV10-1 and TRBJ2-7; weak D call: TRBD1 (6 bases). Germline CDR1 reads WNHNN; CDR2 reads SYGVQD (reference sequence). Trimming took off 4 bases at V and 0 bases at J, with 16 bases between the two ends. This CDR3 spans 16 amino acids. The DNA for the CDR3 is TGCGCCAGCAGTGCCTACGGCGGACAGTTCTCCTACGAGCAGTACTTC. Translation: CASSAYGGQFSYEQYF.

This chain links TRBV19 with TRBJ2-1, with a weak D call TRBD2 (6 bases). The CDR3 totals 12 residues. The germline V gene has CDR1 LNHDA and CDR2 SQIVND (reference sequence). The ends were cut back, 5 bases at V and 10 bases at J, with 12 bases in the middle. CDR3 sequence reads: CASSLLRGEQFF. The CDR3 coding sequence is TGTGCCAGTAGTCTGCTTCGGGGGGAGCAGTTCTTC.

The chain has TRBV21-1 and TRBJ1-5; the table's D gene call, TRBD1, was not cross checked with the DNA. TRBV21-1 corresponds to a pseudogene. CDR3 length equals 14 residues. CDR3 DNA sequence: TGTGCCAGCAGCAAAGCGAGGGGGAATCAGCCCCAGCATTTT. Protein product: CASSKARGNQPQHF.

To note about this clone: One end of the junction does not line up with germline, which may come from a read error. This chain uses TRBV29-1 with TRBJ1-1; maybe TRBD1 (5 bases). The V gene's germline CDR1 is SQVTM and CDR2 ANQGSEA. This CDR3 is 11 amino acids long. The CDR3 is CSFDSYTEAFF. The CDR3 region has the DNA TGCAGCTTTGACAGTTACACTGAAGCTTTCTTT.

The genes are TRBV30 and TRBJ1-2, with 8 nucleotides matching TRBD1. Losses at the gene ends were 1 base for V and 5 bases for J; bases not matched to a gene: 9. The CDR3 extends over 15 amino acids. Looked up from germline, CDR1 is GTSNPN and CDR2 is SVGIG (reference sequence). In DNA, the CDR3 is TGTGCCTGGAGTGGCCGGGACAGGATTTTGTATGGCTACACCTTC. Protein product: CAWSGRDRILYGYTF.

This clone has only a few counts. This sequence joins TRBV14 and TRBJ1-6, with 9 bases fitting TRBD1. CDR3 length: 16 residues. CDR1 and CDR2 from the germline V gene are SGHDN and FVKESK. The V and J ends lost 4 bases and 8 bases, in that order; junction bases with no gene match: 9. The chain's CDR3 is CASSPITGQGYSPLHF. CDR3 DNA sequence: TGTGCCAGCAGCCCAATCACCGGACAGGGGTATTCACCCCTCCACTTT.

V is TRBV11-3 and J is TRBJ1-2; D is perhaps TRBD1 (6 bases). Germline V gene sequence: CDR1 SGHNT, CDR2 YENEEA. There are 18 residues in the CDR3. V lost 2 bases and J lost 4, with 23 bases in between. CDR3 loop: CASSLYGPGTTIFYGYTF. The CDR3 bases are TGTGCCAGCAGCTTATACGGGCCCGGGACAACTATCTTCTATGGCTACACCTTC.

V usage is TRBV2 and J usage is TRBJ2-7; 9 positions match TRBD1. Germline V gene sequence: CDR1 SNHLY, CDR2 FYNNEI. This CDR3 comprises 14 residues. V lost 6 bases to trimming and J lost 7 bases; unmatched junction nucleotides: 10. The CDR3 reads CASSPGQGVGEQYF. CDR3 nucleotide sequence: TGTGCCAGCAGCCCGGGACAGGGAGTTGGGGAGCAGTACTTC.

The sample holds one count of this clone. This chain links TRBV4-1 with TRBJ1-2, with D perhaps matching TRBD1 (5 bases). Germline CDR1 MGHRA, CDR2 YSYEKL. Trimming stripped 2 bases from V and 4 bases from J, with 11 bases between. The CDR3 consists of 14 residues. CDR3 nucleotide sequence: TGCGCCAGCAGCCAATGGTCAGGGTCCTATGGCTACACCTTC. Protein product: CASSQWSGSYGYTF.

The sample holds a few counts of this clone. The CDR3 DNA follows: TGCGCCAGCAGCCAAGATTCGGGGAGGGAGCTGTTTTTT. Translated, it gives CASSQDSGRELFF. This sequence joins TRBV4-1 and TRBJ2-2, with D perhaps matching TRBD2 (5 bases). The V gene lost 0 bases and the J gene lost 9 bases, with 8 bases spanning the gap. The germline CDR1 and CDR2 sequences are MGHRA and YSYEKL. CDR3 size: 13 residues.

The chain employs TRBV7-8 and TRBJ1-5; D remains ambiguous. Germline assignment: CDR1 SGHVS and CDR2 FQNEAQ. This CDR3 has 14 residues. Trimming took 1 base from V and 4 from J, leaving 8 bases between them. CDR3 sequence reads: CASSLGHFNQPQHF. The CDR3 DNA reads as TGTGCCAGCAGCTTAGGACACTTTAATCAGCCCCAGCATTTT.

The table lists this clone with a count of one. The genes are TRBV28 and TRBJ1-4, with D perhaps TRBD1 (5 bases). The CDR3 has 14 residues. Germline CDR1 reads MDHEN; CDR2 reads SYDVKM. V shed 10 bases and J shed 8 bases, with 20 bases lying between them. For the CDR3, the DNA is TGTGCCACCGTCGCCCAGGGTTTGGGGGAAAAACTGTTTTTT. Protein product: CATVAQGLGEKLFF.

This chain connects TRBV5-5 to TRBJ1-1; 8 bases align to TRBD1. This CDR3 has 16 amino acids. Germline CDR1 is SGHKS and CDR2 is YYEKEE (reference sequence). Trimming took 2 bases from V and 4 from J; bases not matched to a gene: 10. CDR3 residues: CASSFSGGGEGTEAFF. The CDR3 DNA is TGTGCCAGCAGCTTTTCAGGGGGCGGGGAGGGCACTGAAGCTTTCTTT.

This clone has a single count. This sequence joins TRBV30 and TRBJ2-4, with 8 bases identical to TRBD1. CDR1 and CDR2 from the germline V gene are GTSNPN and SVGIG (reference sequence). The ends lost 3 bases at V and 6 bases at J; junction bases unmatched: 10. This CDR3 has 15 amino acids. DNA of the CDR3: TGTGCCTGGAGAGCAGGGGGCGGTCAAGGAAACATTCAGTACTTC. It is translated as CAWRAGGGQGNIQYF.

The chain has TRBV19 and TRBJ1-2; D remains unclear. The V and J ends lost 7 bases and 7 bases respectively, with 13 bases between them. Germline lookup yields CDR1 LNHDA and CDR2 SQIVND (reference sequence). This CDR3 has 12 residues. The CDR3 reads CASNPGLGGYTF. The CDR3 DNA sequence: TGTGCCAGTAACCCCGGACTCGGTGGCTACACCTTC.

The chain is built from TRBV19 and TRBJ1-2; TRBD1 matches at 12 bases. CDR3 size: 17 residues. V was clipped by 3 bases and J by 8 bases; unmatched bases: 13. CDR1 is LNHDA and CDR2 is SQIVND in the germline V gene (reference sequence). The CDR3 sequence is CASSIIGTGGADGGYTF. The CDR3 nucleotides are TGTGCCAGTAGTATTATCGGGACAGGGGGCGCCGACGGCGGCTACACCTTC.

The J gene is TRBJ1-6, the V gene TRBV5-1; D may be TRBD1 (6 bases). Looked up from germline, CDR1 is SGHRS and CDR2 is YFSETQ. CDR3 size: 14 residues. Trimming removed 4 bases from V and 4 bases from J, with 9 bases in between. The CDR3 sequence is CASSPQGYNSPLHF. CDR3 in DNA: TGCGCCAGCAGCCCCCAGGGGTATAATTCACCCCTCCACTTT.

The chain employs TRBV4-3 and TRBJ2-2, with 11 bases identical to TRBD1. Per the germline V gene, CDR1 is LGHNA and CDR2 is YSLEER. The V gene end was trimmed by 2 bases and the J gene end by 4 bases; junction bases not matched to a gene: 3. The CDR3 has 16 residues. This CDR3 reads CASSQPGQGATGELFF. CDR3 coding DNA: TGCGCCAGCAGCCAACCCGGACAGGGGGCCACCGGGGAGCTGTTTTTT.

The chain uses TRBV15 and TRBJ2-7; a possible D gene is TRBD1 (5 bases). Looked up from germline, CDR1 is LNHNV and CDR2 is YYDKDF (reference sequence). CDR3 length equals 15 residues. V lost 0 bases and J lost 5, with 14 bases in between. This CDR3 reads CATSRDLRGWDEQYF. The CDR3 nucleotides read TGTGCCACCAGCAGAGATCTAAGGGGCTGGGACGAGCAGTACTTC.